The 8 T cell receptor beta chains given below trace back to one sample, sequenced in a study of blood T cell repertoires in COVID-19. Repertoires were generated with immunoSEQ multiplex PCR, while TCRdb's copy carries only in-frame clones and drops some. In the table there are 200,000 to 250,000 clones, approximately 87% of which are singletons. Sample: PBMCs or T cells enriched from blood (not recorded which). The receptors here all came from a woman aged 45-59 years in a cohort exposed to, infected with or recovered from COVID-19 (not recorded which).

The chain joins TRBV7-2 to TRBJ1-3, with a weak D call TRBD1 (6 bases). Germline V gene lookup returns CDR1 SGHTA and CDR2 FQGNSA. CDR3 size: 15 residues. The V gene lost 3 bases and the J gene lost 4 bases, with 13 bases spanning the gap. The CDR3 sequence: CASSFTQGSGNTIYF. CDR3 coding DNA: TGTGCCAGCAGCTTCACACAGGGATCGGGAAACACCATATATTTT.

The gene calls are TRBV25-1 and TRBJ1-1, with 7 nucleotides matching TRBD1. The germline V gene encodes CDR1 MGHDK and CDR2 SYGVNS. The CDR3 has 13 amino acids. Trimming cost V 3 bases and J 6 bases; bases outside gene matches: 4. The CDR3 sequence is CASSDGGQAEAFF. The CDR3 coding sequence is TGTGCCAGCAGTGATGGAGGACAGGCTGAAGCTTTCTTT.

The chain carries TRBV28 and TRBJ2-7; 10 nucleotides line up with TRBD1. Germline lookup yields CDR1 MDHEN and CDR2 SYDVKM. This CDR3 comprises 15 residues. Trimming cost V 4 bases and J 2 bases; bases outside gene matches: 5. CDR3 protein: CASSSRDRGTYEQYF. For the CDR3, the DNA is TGTGCCAGCAGTTCCCGGGACAGGGGCACCTACGAGCAGTACTTC.

The chain recombines TRBV6-5 with TRBJ1-1; 7 bases fit TRBD1. The V gene's germline CDR1 is MNHEY and CDR2 SVGAGI. Trimming removed 6 bases from V and 3 bases from J; junction bases left unmatched: 7. This CDR3 is built from 14 residues. CDR3 DNA: TGTGCCAGCAGGGAGGGGGCGCGGGACACTGAAGCTTTCTTT. As protein: CASREGARDTEAFF.

This chain links TRBV11-2 with TRBJ2-7; the match to TRBD1 covers 9 bases. V shed 5 bases, J shed 3 bases, and the junction held 5 bases outside the gene matches. This CDR3 contains 14 residues. Per the germline V gene, CDR1 is SGHAT and CDR2 is FQNNGV. CDR3 nucleotides: TGTGCCAGCAGCACACTGACAGGGGGCTACGAGCAGTACTTC. It encodes CASSTLTGGYEQYF.

This chain joins TRBV6-2 or TRBV6-3 and TRBJ1-2, with a possible D match to TRBD1 (6 bases). The CDR3 contains 12 residues. Per germline, CDR1 MNHEY and CDR2 SVGEGT. Trimming stripped 4 bases from V and 4 bases from J, with 7 bases between. CDR3 bases: TGTGCCAGCAGTTTACAGGGCTATGGCTACACCTTC. Its protein product is CASSLQGYGYTF.

The chain joins TRBV7-9 to TRBJ2-6; 7 positions match TRBD2. The V and J ends lost 1 base and 0 bases, in that order; junction bases with no gene match: 6. CDR3 size: 18 residues. CDR1 is SEHNR and CDR2 is FQNEAQ in the germline V gene (reference sequence). In nucleotides, the CDR3 is TGTGCCAGCAGCTTAGGGGGGGGTACCCTCTCTGGGGCCAACGTCCTGACTTTC. It yields the protein CASSLGGGTLSGANVLTF. Full variable domain (outside the CDR3, taken from reference TRBV7-9 and TRBJ2-6): DTGVSQNPRHKITKRGQNVTFRCDPISEHNRLYWYRQTLGQGPEFLTYFQNEAQLEKSRLLSDRFSAERPKGSFSTLEIQRTEQGDSAMYLCASSLGGGTLSGANVLTFGAGSRLTVL.

V and J are TRBV6-5 and TRBJ1-2, with TRBD1 as a possible D gene (6 bases). This CDR3 is built from 12 residues. The germline V gene encodes CDR1 MNHEY and CDR2 SVGAGI. V lost 6 bases to trimming and J lost 4 bases, with 9 bases between them. The CDR3 nucleotides are TGTGCCAGCAGCGGGGGGCCCTATGGCTACACCTTC. Its protein product is CASSGGPYGYTF.